This record concerns one T cell receptor beta chain sequence. Its target is unknown. This sample stems from a study of T cell repertoires in cytomegalovirus infection. Study results and caveats: Individuals carrying CMV plus the relevant HLA were identified by cumulative frequency of public TCR beta families.

V shed 3 bases and J 7 bases; nucleotides not matched to a gene: 5. This CDR3 has 13 residues. CDR1 is SQVTM and CDR2 is ANQGSEA in the germline V gene. One entry per CDR3 protein, called by TCRdb with MiXCR from the reads. The sample has 40,000 to 60,000 distinct CDR3 sequences, about 20% seen once; the top ten hold approximately 90%. The V call is TRBV29-1, the J call TRBJ2-7; 11 nucleotides line up with TRBD2. The TCR was taken from a human donor in good health (CMV status not recorded). Some clones in this sample may be carry-over from other donors' samples. Source: CD8+ T cells from cultured PBMCs, taken from culture after CMV antigen stimulation. This chain's CDR3 is CSVETSGTGEQYF. As DNA, the CDR3 is TGCAGCGTTGAGACTAGCGGGACGGGTGAGCAGTACTTC.